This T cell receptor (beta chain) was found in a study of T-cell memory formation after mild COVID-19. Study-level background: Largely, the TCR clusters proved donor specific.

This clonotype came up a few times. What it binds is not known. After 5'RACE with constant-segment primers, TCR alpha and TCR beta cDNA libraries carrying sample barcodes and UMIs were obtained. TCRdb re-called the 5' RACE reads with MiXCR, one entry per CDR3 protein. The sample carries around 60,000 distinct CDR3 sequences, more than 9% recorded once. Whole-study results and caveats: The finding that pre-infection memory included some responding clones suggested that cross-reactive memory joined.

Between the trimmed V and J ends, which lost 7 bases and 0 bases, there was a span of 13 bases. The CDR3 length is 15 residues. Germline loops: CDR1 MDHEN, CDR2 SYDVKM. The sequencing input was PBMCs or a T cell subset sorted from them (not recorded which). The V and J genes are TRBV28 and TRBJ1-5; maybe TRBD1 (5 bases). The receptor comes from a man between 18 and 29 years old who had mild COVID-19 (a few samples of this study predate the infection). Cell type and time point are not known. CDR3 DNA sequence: TGTGCCAGCACCCTTGAGGGGTATAGCAATCAGCCCCAGCATTTT. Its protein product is CASTLEGYSNQPQHF.